This TCR beta chain was sequenced during a study of CD8 T cells in Susac syndrome. Study summary: At the time of blood draw, patients with Susac syndrome were therapy-naive, receiving corticosteroids, or receiving intravenous immunoglobulin alone.

Random hexamers were used to reverse transcribe roughly 0.45 to 1 ug of RNA. Across 54 Vbeta and 13 Jbeta, immunoSEQ multiplex PCR amplified TCR beta CDR3. TCRdb re-derived calls from the immunoSEQ multiplex PCR reads in MiXCR, one entry per CDR3 protein. Of more than 70,000 distinct CDR3 sequences listed, approximately 95% were seen once; the top ten hold approximately 0.49%. Note on this clonotype: As yet, its antigen is unknown.

The V gene's germline CDR1 is SGDLS and CDR2 YYNGEE. The CDR3 totals 16 residues. V lost 4 bases and J lost 6, with 19 bases in between. Study-level points and caveats: The relatively small number of individuals in the TCR sequencing and HLA analysis was acknowledged by the study. There were some 15 Susac-specific public clones in total CD8+ repertoires and roughly five in CD8+ TEMRA repertoires.

The sequence was obtained from a human donor with Susac syndrome. V usage is TRBV9 and J usage is TRBJ2-2, with D perhaps matching TRBD1 (5 bases). The sequenced sample was CD8+ T cells from PBMCs. CDR3 sequence reads: CASSPQKAGFPGELFF. CDR3 in DNA: TGTGCCAGCAGCCCCCAAAAAGCAGGGTTCCCCGGGGAGCTGTTTTTT.